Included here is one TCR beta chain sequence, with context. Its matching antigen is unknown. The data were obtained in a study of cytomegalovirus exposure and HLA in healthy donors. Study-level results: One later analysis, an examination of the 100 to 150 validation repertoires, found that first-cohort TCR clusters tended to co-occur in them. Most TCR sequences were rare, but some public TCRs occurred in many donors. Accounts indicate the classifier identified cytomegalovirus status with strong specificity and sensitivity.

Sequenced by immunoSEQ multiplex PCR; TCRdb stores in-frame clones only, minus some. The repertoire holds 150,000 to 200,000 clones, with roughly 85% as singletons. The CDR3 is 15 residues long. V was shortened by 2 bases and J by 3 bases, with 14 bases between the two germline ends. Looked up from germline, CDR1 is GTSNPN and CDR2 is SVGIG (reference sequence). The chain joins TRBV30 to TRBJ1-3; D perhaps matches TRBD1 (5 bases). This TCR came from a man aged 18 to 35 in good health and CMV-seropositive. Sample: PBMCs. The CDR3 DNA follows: TGTGCCTGGAGTAGGGGCAGGGATGGTGGAAACACCATATATTTT. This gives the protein CAWSRGRDGGNTIYF.